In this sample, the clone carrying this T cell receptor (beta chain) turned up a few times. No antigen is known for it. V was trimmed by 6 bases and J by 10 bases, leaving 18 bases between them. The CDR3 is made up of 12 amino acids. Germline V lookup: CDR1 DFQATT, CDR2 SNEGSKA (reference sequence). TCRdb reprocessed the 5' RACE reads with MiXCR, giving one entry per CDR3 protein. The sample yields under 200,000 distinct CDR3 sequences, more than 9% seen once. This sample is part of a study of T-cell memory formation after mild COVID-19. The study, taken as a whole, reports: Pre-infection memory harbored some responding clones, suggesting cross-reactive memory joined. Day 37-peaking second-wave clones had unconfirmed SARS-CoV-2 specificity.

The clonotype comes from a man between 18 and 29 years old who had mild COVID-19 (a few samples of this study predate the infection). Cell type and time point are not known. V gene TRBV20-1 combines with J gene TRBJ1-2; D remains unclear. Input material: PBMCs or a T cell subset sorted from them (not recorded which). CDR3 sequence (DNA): TGCAGTGCCGAAGCCAACTTGGGAGTCTACACCTTC. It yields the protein CSAEANLGVYTF.